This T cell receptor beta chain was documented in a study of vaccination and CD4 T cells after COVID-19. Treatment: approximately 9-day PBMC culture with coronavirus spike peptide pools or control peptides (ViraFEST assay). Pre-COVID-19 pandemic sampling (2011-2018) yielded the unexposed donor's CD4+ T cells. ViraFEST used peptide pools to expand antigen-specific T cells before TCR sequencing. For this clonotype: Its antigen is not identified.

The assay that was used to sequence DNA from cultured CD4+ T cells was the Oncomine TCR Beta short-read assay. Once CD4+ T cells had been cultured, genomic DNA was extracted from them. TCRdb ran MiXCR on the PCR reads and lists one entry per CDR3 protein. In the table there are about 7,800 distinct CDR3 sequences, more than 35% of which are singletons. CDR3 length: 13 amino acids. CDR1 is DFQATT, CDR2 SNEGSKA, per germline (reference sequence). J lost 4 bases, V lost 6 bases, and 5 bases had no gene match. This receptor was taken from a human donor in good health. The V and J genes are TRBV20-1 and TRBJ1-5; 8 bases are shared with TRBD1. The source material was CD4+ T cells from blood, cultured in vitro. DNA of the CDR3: TGCAGTGCAGCGGACAGGGTGAATCAGCCCCAGCATTTT. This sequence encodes CSAADRVNQPQHF.